This note documents a single T cell receptor beta chain sequence. The data originate from a study of blood T cell repertoires in COVID-19. Original handling: From reference gene primer amplification, estimates of nucleated cell counts were derived. TCRdb's table, derived via immunoSEQ multiplex PCR, lists solely in-frame clones and lacks some. The DNA was the basis for D and trimming; V, J and clone size are from that table. The sample contains 310,000 or so clones, roughly 90% of which appear only once. The CDR3 consists of 15 residues. The germline V gene has CDR1 SGHRS and CDR2 YFSETQ. The V end was cut by 5 bases, the J end by 2 bases, with 16 bases between.

The sequencing input was peripheral blood. This chain joins TRBV5-1 and TRBJ1-1, with TRBD1 as a possible D gene (5 bases). The TCR sequence derives from a man younger than 35 who had recovered from COVID-19. As DNA, the CDR3 is TGCGCCAGCAGTTCGGGTGGGGGGTTTAACACTGAAGCTTTCTTT. Encoded protein: CASSSGGGFNTEAFF.